This entry lists 5 T cell receptor beta chains sequenced from one sample in a study of CD8+ T cells in alopecia areata. Extracted RNA was reverse transcribed, and the resulting cDNA served as sequencing template. The method was immunoSEQ multiplex PCR; TCRdb's version includes in-frame clones alone and lacks a portion of them. The sample presents approximately 110,000 clones, none singletons. Source material: lesional skin. The receptors come from a C3H/HeJ mouse with alopecia areata. MHC haplotype here: H2-k.

This clone was recorded a few times. The germline and genes are mouse ones. The CDR3 extends 4 residues past the end of the read, so its final part is completed from the germline J gene. The chain has TRBV13-2 and TRBJ2-1, with TRBD1 matching over 7 bases. Germline V gives CDR1 NNHNN, CDR2 SYGAGS (reference sequence). J lost 3 bases, V lost 0 bases, and 3 bases had no gene match. This CDR3 is 15 amino acids long. CDR3 bases read: TGTGCCAGCGGTGATGAGGGACAGAGCTATGCT. It yields the protein CASGDEGQSYA. The whole CDR3 protein reads CASGDEGQSYAEQFF.

This clone showed up just a few times. Gene and germline names: mouse. The read ends 4 residues early relative to the CDR3; the germline J gene fills the gap. The gene calls are TRBV19 and TRBJ2-7; 8 nucleotides align to TRBD2. CDR3 length: 15 residues. V lost 4 bases and J lost 3; bases outside the gene matches: 9. Germline CDR1 is FNHDT and CDR2 is SITEND (reference sequence). The CDR3 loop is CASSRPGLEGYEQYF. The CDR3 DNA, read in part, is TGTGCCAGCAGTCGGCCGGGACTGGAAGGCTAT. Based on the CDR3 plus reference TRBV19 and TRBJ2-7, the full variable domain is GGIITQTPKFLIGQEGQKLTLKCQQNFNHDTMYWYRQDSGKGLRLIYYSITENDLQKGDLSEGYDASREKKSSFSLTVTSAQKNEMAVFLCASSRPGLEGYEQYFGPGTRLTVL.

This clone turned up a few times. Gene labels here are mouse ones. The sequenced fragment ends 4 residues before the CDR3 boundary, so the rest is inferred from the germline J gene. The V gene is TRBV13-3, the J gene TRBJ2-5; weak D call: TRBD1 (6 bases). The V gene's germline CDR1 is NNHDY and CDR2 SYVADS. This CDR3 contains 14 residues. The CDR3 region is CASSDVTGRDTQYF. The DNA read from the CDR3 is TGTGCCAGCAGTGATGTTACAGGGAGAGAC.

This clone was counted ten times or more. Mouse names are used for the genes. Read data end 4 residues before the CDR3 end; the end is taken from the germline J gene. The chain uses TRBV13-3 and TRBJ2-7; possible D gene TRBD2, 6 bases. The germline V gene has CDR1 NNHDY and CDR2 SYVADS. The germline V and J ends were trimmed by 6 bases and 3 bases, with 10 bases remaining between them. This CDR3 has 12 residues. The CDR3 bases that were read are TGTGCCAGCACTGGGGTCCACTAT. Encoded protein: CASTGVHY. The entire CDR3 is CASTGVHYEQYF.

This clone was observed at least ten times. The listed genes are named as in mouse. The read stops 4 residues short of the end of the CDR3; the missing end is completed from the germline J gene. This chain uses TRBV13-3 with TRBJ2-7, with 12 bases aligning to TRBD2. Germline trimming cut 5 bases from V and 3 bases from J; bases unmatched to any gene: 6. The germline V gene has CDR1 NNHDY and CDR2 SYVADS. This CDR3 region has 15 residues. The DNA read from the CDR3 is TGTGCCAGCAGGCCCCGGGACTGGGGGGTCTAT. It codes for CASRPRDWGVY. The full CDR3 sequence reads CASRPRDWGVYEQYF.